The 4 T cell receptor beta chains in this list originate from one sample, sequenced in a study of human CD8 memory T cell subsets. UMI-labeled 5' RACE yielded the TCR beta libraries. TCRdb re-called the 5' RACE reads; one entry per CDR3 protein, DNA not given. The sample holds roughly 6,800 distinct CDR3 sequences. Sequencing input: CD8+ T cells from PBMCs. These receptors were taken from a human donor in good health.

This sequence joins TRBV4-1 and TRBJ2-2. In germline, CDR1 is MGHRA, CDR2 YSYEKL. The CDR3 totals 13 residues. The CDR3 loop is CASSQDLAGELFF.

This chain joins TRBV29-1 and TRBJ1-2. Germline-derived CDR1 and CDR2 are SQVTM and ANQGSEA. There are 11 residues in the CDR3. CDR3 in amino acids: CSVPRDYGYTF. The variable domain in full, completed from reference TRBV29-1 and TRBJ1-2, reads SAVISQKPSRDICQRGTSLTIQCQVDSQVTMMFWYRQQPGQSLTLIATANQGSEATYESGFVIDKFPISRPNLTFSTLTVSNMSPEDSSIYLCSVPRDYGYTFGSGTRLTVV.

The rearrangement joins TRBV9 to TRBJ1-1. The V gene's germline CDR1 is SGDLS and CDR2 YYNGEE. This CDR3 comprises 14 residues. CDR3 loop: CASSARPEDTEAFF.

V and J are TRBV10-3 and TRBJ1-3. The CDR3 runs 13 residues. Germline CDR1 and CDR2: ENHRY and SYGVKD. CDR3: CAISESRENTIYF.